What follows describes a single TCR beta chain. Its antigen is currently unknown. CDR3 length: 14 residues. Germline CDR1 and CDR2: DFQATT and SNEGSKA (reference sequence). With 0 bases removed from V and 5 bases from J, the gap between germline ends came to 13 bases. This record comes from a study of T-cell reconstitution after alpha-beta-depleted transplantation in children. The study, taken as a whole, reports: Several hundred expanded graft clones reportedly were the source of alpha-beta T cells about two months after transplant. From surviving recipient T cells and thymic progenitors came the high day-60 TCRbeta diversity observed in some patients.

Unique molecular identifiers featured in how the TCRbeta library was prepared. TCRdb re-analysed the PCR reads in MiXCR, keeping a single row per CDR3 protein. The sample gives 580,000 or so distinct CDR3 sequences, 23% of which show up once; roughly 15% is in the top ten. This chain joins TRBV20-1 and TRBJ2-5; D is ambiguous. The source material was PBMCs, mostly from graft donor cells, sampled 360 days after TCRalphabeta/CD19-depleted stem cell transplant. The TCR sequence derives from a boy in the first two years of life who had a stem cell transplant for acute myeloid leukemia, so the T cells may come from the graft donor. The CDR3 region has the DNA TGCAGTGCTAGAGAGCCCCTCGTCGGCGAGACCCAGTACTTC. This codes for CSAREPLVGETQYF.